These T cell receptor beta chains were read from a single sample in a study of OX40 agonist ivuxolimab in advanced cancers. The table came from immunoSEQ multiplex PCR; TCRdb's copy has only in-frame clones and leaves some out. The sample yields tens of thousands of clones, roughly nine tenths seen once. This material consisted of CD4+ or CD8+ T cells sorted from blood, taken in a trial of the OX40 agonist ivuxolimab. The source of these receptors is an adult with an advanced solid tumor such as melanoma, head and neck, liver or kidney cancer. Each CDR3 is given with its conserved first and last residue. Fields, in order: V gene, CDR3 length, J gene, CDR3 protein.

v_gene: TRBV4-1; len: 16; j_gene: TRBJ2-6; CDR3aa: CASSPQTGSGANVLTF
v_gene: TRBV5-1; len: 14; j_gene: TRBJ1-1; CDR3aa: CASSLEFQNTEAFF
v_gene: TRBV5-6; len: 14; j_gene: TRBJ1-2; CDR3aa: CASSPGGANYGYTF
v_gene: TRBV28; len: 13; j_gene: TRBJ1-1; CDR3aa: CASDRGGYTEAFF
v_gene: TRBV5-4; len: 14; j_gene: TRBJ2-7; CDR3aa: CASSLAGNRYEQYF
v_gene: TRBV2; len: 18; j_gene: TRBJ2-1; CDR3aa: CASSEGVVWDTSYNEQFF
v_gene: TRBV19; len: 17; j_gene: TRBJ2-4; CDR3aa: CASSPAGDYYTKNIQYF
v_gene: TRBV19; len: 13; j_gene: TRBJ2-1; CDR3aa: CASSGTGLDEQFF
v_gene: TRBV7-6; len: 16; j_gene: TRBJ2-3; CDR3aa: CASSRGLAGGTDTQYF
v_gene: TRBV7-6; len: 19; j_gene: TRBJ2-1; CDR3aa: CASFPGRERTGSVYNEQFF
v_gene: TRBV7-2; len: 16; j_gene: TRBJ2-3; CDR3aa: CASSYPGLASTDTQYF
v_gene: TRBV28; len: 15; j_gene: TRBJ1-2; CDR3aa: CASSFAGGTNYGYTF
v_gene: TRBV18; len: 16; j_gene: TRBJ1-1; CDR3aa: CASSPRGQGGNTEAFF
v_gene: TRBV11-2; len: 12; j_gene: TRBJ1-1; CDR3aa: CASSLNRQEAFF
v_gene: TRBV7-6; len: 15; j_gene: TRBJ2-7; CDR3aa: CASSPPTGGSYEQYF
v_gene: TRBV7-9; len: 15; j_gene: TRBJ1-4; CDR3aa: CASSSDLELGEKLFF
v_gene: TRBV11-2; len: 13; j_gene: TRBJ1-2; CDR3aa: CASSLAGTYGYTF
v_gene: TRBV10-3; len: 16; j_gene: TRBJ2-6; CDR3aa: CAISERADSGANVLTF
v_gene: TRBV4-3; len: 13; j_gene: TRBJ2-2; CDR3aa: CASSQILDRELFF
v_gene: TRBV4-1; len: 15; j_gene: TRBJ2-5; CDR3aa: CASSQPRAGARPEYF
v_gene: TRBV18; len: 13; j_gene: TRBJ1-4; CDR3aa: CASSPGTGEKLFF
v_gene: TRBV6-6; len: 13; j_gene: TRBJ2-7; CDR3aa: CASSWDRPYEQYF
v_gene: TRBV21-1; len: 16; j_gene: TRBJ2-3; CDR3aa: CASSPIYSTGGDTQYF
v_gene: TRBV29-1; len: 14; j_gene: TRBJ2-5; CDR3aa: CSVTPSQGRETQYF
v_gene: TRBV28; len: 12; j_gene: TRBJ2-5; CDR3aa: CATGQGGETQYF
v_gene: TRBV2; len: 13; j_gene: TRBJ2-1; CDR3aa: CASSPDRYNEQFF
v_gene: TRBV5-1; len: 16; j_gene: TRBJ2-1; CDR3aa: CASSLGDSNTYNEQFF
v_gene: TRBV5-6; len: 13; j_gene: TRBJ2-7; CDR3aa: CASSHRQGDEQYF
v_gene: TRBV20-1; len: 11; j_gene: TRBJ2-3; CDR3aa: CSARFADTQYF
v_gene: TRBV7-8; len: 14; j_gene: NA; CDR3aa: CASGGDWGGAEQYF
v_gene: TRBV29-1; len: 12; j_gene: TRBJ1-1; CDR3aa: CSVRGGGTEAFF
v_gene: TRBV29-1; len: 14; j_gene: TRBJ2-2; CDR3aa: CSVAQGRNTGELFF
v_gene: TRBV6-6; len: 14; j_gene: TRBJ2-1; CDR3aa: CASQDSGSIDEQFF
v_gene: TRBV20-1; len: 11; j_gene: TRBJ1-2; CDR3aa: CSAWFQEYSTF
v_gene: TRBV9; len: 13; j_gene: TRBJ1-2; CDR3aa: CASSPSGVYGYTF
v_gene: TRBV19; len: 15; j_gene: TRBJ2-2; CDR3aa: CASSRDRGRGGELFF
v_gene: TRBV5-1; len: 15; j_gene: TRBJ2-7; CDR3aa: CASSLASGGSYEQYF
v_gene: TRBV5-1; len: 14; j_gene: TRBJ2-2; CDR3aa: CASSWRSNTGELFF
v_gene: TRBV11-2; len: 15; j_gene: TRBJ2-5; CDR3aa: CASSLRGQIQETQYF
v_gene: TRBV6-6; len: 15; j_gene: TRBJ2-1; CDR3aa: CASSFGRVSYNEQFF
v_gene: TRBV29-1; len: 12; j_gene: TRBJ1-2; CDR3aa: CSVDSSYYGYTF
v_gene: TRBV18; len: 15; j_gene: TRBJ2-1; CDR3aa: CASSLGGPTYNEQFF
v_gene: TRBV10-3; len: 13; j_gene: TRBJ1-2; CDR3aa: CAISIQGDYGYTF
v_gene: TRBV4-3; len: 15; j_gene: TRBJ2-3; CDR3aa: CASSQAGHNTDTQYF
v_gene: TRBV2; len: 12; j_gene: TRBJ1-1; CDR3aa: CASREMNTEAFF
v_gene: TRBV29-1; len: 14; j_gene: TRBJ2-7; CDR3aa: CSVVVRDSSYEQYF
v_gene: TRBV5-1; len: 14; j_gene: TRBJ2-3; CDR3aa: CASSLGEPTDTQYF
v_gene: TRBV7-8; len: 13; j_gene: TRBJ2-7; CDR3aa: CASSPQEGREQYF
v_gene: TRBV6-5; len: 15; j_gene: TRBJ2-1; CDR3aa: CASSYSRSSYNEQFF
v_gene: TRBV5-1; len: 14; j_gene: TRBJ1-2; CDR3aa: CASSLRDTSYGYTF
v_gene: TRBV19; len: 15; j_gene: TRBJ1-2; CDR3aa: CASSIPTGGIGGYTF
v_gene: TRBV30; len: 16; j_gene: TRBJ1-6; CDR3aa: CAWSGEGGWGNSPLHF
v_gene: TRBV5-4; len: 16; j_gene: TRBJ2-3; CDR3aa: CASSFLTSGVTDTQYF
v_gene: TRBV6-1; len: 15; j_gene: TRBJ1-5; CDR3aa: CASSPGTESNQPQHF